The rows below give T cell receptor beta chains drawn from one sample of a study of liver allograft versus peripheral blood T cells. TCRdb processed the reads anew with MiXCR; each CDR3 protein has one entry. The table has about 8,600 distinct CDR3 sequences, over 15% seen once. The source of these receptors is a human patient who had a liver transplant. The graft donor may have given rise to some T cells. CDR3s include the opening cysteine and the closing phenylalanine or tryptophan. A D gene is named only where the DNA matches it firmly. Only part of the rows carry a size: once, few, many, or a class if the clone is expanded.

j_call d_call v_call clone_size cdr3_nt cdr3_aa
TRBJ1-2 . TRBV19 medium-sized TGTGCCAGTATCCCGGGGACGAACTATGGCTACACCTTC CASIPGTNYGYTF
TRBJ1-1 TRBD1 TRBV6-6 few TGTGCCAGCAGTTCGCCGGACAGGTCCCCTGAAGCTTTCTTT CASSSPDRSPEAFF
TRBJ1-4 . TRBV5-5 medium-sized TGTGCCAGCAGCTTGTTACAGGGAGGGACCCTTAGGGAAAAACTGTTTTTT CASSLLQGGTLREKLFF
TRBJ1-1 . TRBV12-5 few TGTGCTAGTGGTAAGAACACTGAAGCTTTCTTT CASGKNTEAFF
TRBJ1-2 TRBD1 TRBV14 medium-sized TGTGCCAGCAGCCAAGAGGACAGGGGACTCTATGGCTACACCTTC CASSQEDRGLYGYTF
TRBJ1-6 . TRBV30 many TGTGCCTGGAGTGTACCCCCGTATAATTCACCCCTCCACTTT CAWSVPPYNSPLHF
TRBJ1-5 . TRBV15 medium-sized TGTGCCACCAGCTCACCTCTTCAGCCCCAGCATTTT CATSSPLQPQHF
TRBJ2-2 . TRBV2 few TGTGCCAGCAGTGATAACCCCATTTCACCGAACACCGGGGAGCTGTTTTTT CASSDNPISPNTGELFF
TRBJ1-5 TRBD1 TRBV18 medium-sized TGTGCCAGCTCATCCGGACAGGGAGTACAGCCCCAGCATTTT CASSSGQGVQPQHF
TRBJ2-7 . TRBV19 few TGTGCCAGTAGTATAACAGGGCGTGCCTACGAGCAGTACTTC CASSITGRAYEQYF
TRBJ2-7 TRBD1 TRBV6-1 . TGTGCCAGCATTAGGGGACCGGGACAGGGTGCGAACGAGCAGTACTTC CASIRGPGQGANEQYF